The 8 T cell receptor beta chains given below trace back to one sample, sequenced in a study of blood T cell repertoires in COVID-19. TCRdb keeps only in-frame clones here, not all; method: immunoSEQ multiplex PCR. The sample carries about 430,000 clones, 70% to 90% recorded once. The sample comprised PBMCs or T cells enriched from blood (not recorded which). The source is a young woman who had been exposed to COVID-19.

The chain recombines TRBV4-2 with TRBJ2-7; D possibly corresponds to TRBD1 (6 bases). The CDR3 contains 14 residues. V lost 1 base and J 4 bases, leaving 11 bases between the germline ends. The germline V gene encodes CDR1 LGHNA and CDR2 YNFKEQ. Here the CDR3 reads CASSQVRGGYEQYF. CDR3 coding DNA: TGTGCCAGCAGCCAAGTCAGGGGCGGTTACGAGCAGTACTTC.

This clone was found a few times. The chain couples TRBV5-4 to TRBJ2-2, with D perhaps matching TRBD1 (6 bases). Germline CDR1 SGHNT, CDR2 YYREEE (reference sequence). Deletions cut 6 bases from V and 4 bases from J, with 22 bases between. The CDR3 covers 17 residues. In nucleotides, the CDR3 is TGTGCCAGCACCCTAAGAGCGGACAGTCGGGCCACCGGGGAGCTGTTTTTT. Protein product: CASTLRADSRATGELFF.

This chain joins TRBV7-2 and TRBJ2-2; the D gene is possibly TRBD1 (5 bases). Trimming took off 5 bases at V and 4 bases at J, with 11 bases between the two ends. Looked up from germline, CDR1 is SGHTA and CDR2 is FQGNSA. The CDR3 runs to 14 residues. CDR3 loop: CASSPQGPTGELFF. DNA for the CDR3: TGTGCCAGCAGCCCCCAGGGTCCCACCGGGGAGCTGTTTTTT.

Only one count was recorded for this clone. The chain combines TRBV7-6 with TRBJ2-7; D is possibly TRBD1 (6 bases). V shed 4 bases and J shed 6 bases, with 19 bases lying between them. The length of the CDR3 is 15 residues. Germline V lookup: CDR1 SGHVS, CDR2 FNYEAQ. DNA for the CDR3: TGTGCCAGCAGCTCAACTCGGATCAGACAGGCCGAGCAGTACTTC. It is translated as CASSSTRIRQAEQYF. The variable domain in full, completed from reference TRBV7-6 and TRBJ2-7, reads GAGVSQSPRYKVTKRGQDVALRCDPISGHVSLYWYRQALGQGPEFLTYFNYEAQQDKSGLPNDRFSAERPEGSISTLTIQRTEQRDSAMYRCASSSTRIRQAEQYFGPGTRLTVT.

The J gene is TRBJ2-7, the V gene TRBV28; weak D call: TRBD1 (8 bases). CDR3 length: 15 residues. V was shortened by 6 bases and J by 1 base, with 16 bases between the two germline ends. CDR1 is MDHEN, CDR2 SYDVKM, per germline. The CDR3 DNA is TGTGCCAGCAGGGGGGGGGACAGGCGGTCCTACGAGCAGTACTTC. Its protein is CASRGGDRRSYEQYF.

This rearrangement joins TRBV3-1 (or the pseudogene TRBV3-2) to TRBJ2-7; D is uncertain. V was clipped by 1 base and J by 5 bases, with 6 bases between them. CDR1 and CDR2 (germline): LGHDT, YNNKEL (reference sequence). The CDR3 length is 12 residues. As DNA, the CDR3 is TGTGCCAGCAGCCAAGTCATCCACGAGCAGTACTTC. It translates to CASSQVIHEQYF.

Worth noting for this clone: Other DNA variants within this sample encode the same CDR3. The chain is built from TRBV6-5 and TRBJ2-1, with 8 bases matching TRBD2. V trimming: 0 bases; J trimming: 6 bases; junction bases outside the gene matches: 1. The CDR3 spans 14 residues. Germline CDR1 and CDR2: MNHEY and SVGAGI. CDR3 DNA: TGTGCCAGCAGTTACTCCGGGGGGGGCAATGAGCAGTTCTTC. This codes for CASSYSGGGNEQFF.

The chain joins TRBV7-6 to TRBJ2-3, with TRBD2 identical over 8 bases. CDR1 SGHVS and CDR2 FNYEAQ come from the germline V gene. With 4 bases clipped from V and 5 bases from J, the junction kept 5 bases outside the gene matches. CDR3 length equals 14 residues. CDR3 loop: CASSYGLAGDTQYF. CDR3 DNA sequence: TGTGCCAGCAGCTATGGACTAGCAGGAGATACGCAGTATTTT.